This TCR beta chain originates from a study of shared T cell receptors in the human thymus. Libraries were prepared by immunoSEQ multiplex PCR; TCRdb keeps only in-frame clonotypes and omits some of them. The table shows hundreds of thousands of clones, with 87% occurring only once. The CDR3 sequence is 14 residues long. J lost 0 bases, V lost 5 bases, and 1 base had no gene match. Germline V CDR1 and CDR2: SEHNR, FQNEAQ (reference sequence). These data also featured in a second study, about human thymus T cells. Turning to that study: Across thymic and blood repertoires, the usage of V and J genes appeared to be biased.

Sequencing used thymocytes. The chain recombines TRBV7-9 with TRBJ2-4; TRBD1 aligns across 7 bases. The receptor's source is a boy less than two years old with a congenital heart defect. Written as DNA, the CDR3 is TGTGCCAGCAGCCGGGACAGAGCCAAAAACATTCAGTACTTC. It encodes CASSRDRAKNIQYF.